What follows are 10 T cell receptor beta chains derived from one specimen sequenced in a study of blood T cell repertoires in COVID-19. The repertoire was sequenced with immunoSEQ multiplex PCR; TCRdb's copy has only in-frame clones and lacks some. The sample contains 250,000 or so clones, under 90% of which appear only once. The sample consisted of PBMCs or T cells enriched from blood (not recorded which). All receptors derive from a woman between 40 and 50 years old who had been exposed to COVID-19.

This clone was counted once. This chain links TRBV7-8 with TRBJ2-7, with a weak D call TRBD1 (5 bases). Trimming took 1 base from V and 3 from J, leaving 16 bases between them. The CDR3 is made up of 16 amino acids. Germline V CDR1 and CDR2: SGHVS, FQNEAQ. CDR3 DNA: TGTGCCAGCAGCTTAGGCCAGCCGATACAGGTCTACGAGCAGTACTTC. Translation: CASSLGQPIQVYEQYF.

The chain uses TRBV3-1 (or the pseudogene TRBV3-2) and TRBJ2-7; maybe TRBD2 (5 bases). The ends were cut back, 1 base at V and 4 bases at J, with 11 bases in the middle. Per germline, CDR1 LGHDT and CDR2 YNNKEL (reference sequence). The CDR3 has 14 amino acids. CDR3 bases: TGTGCCAGCAGCCAAGGTGAGGGCCTGTACGAGCAGTACTTC. Translated: CASSQGEGLYEQYF.

This clone was detected a few times. This chain connects TRBV2 to TRBJ1-6; the match to TRBD1 covers 7 bases. CDR3 size: 14 residues. The germline V gene encodes CDR1 SNHLY and CDR2 FYNNEI. V dropped 3 bases and J dropped 10; count of bases not matched to a gene: 6. The CDR3 protein is CASSETTGYSPLHF. In DNA, the CDR3 is TGTGCCAGCAGTGAGACGACAGGGTACTCACCCCTCCACTTT.

The chain joins TRBV9 to TRBJ2-1, with 12 bases lining up with TRBD2. The CDR3 runs to 14 residues. V gave up 2 bases and J gave up 8 bases; unmatched junction bases: 2. Germline-derived CDR1 and CDR2 are SGDLS and YYNGEE. Written as DNA, the CDR3 is TGTGCCAGCAGCGTCCTAGCGGGGGGGCATGAGCAGTTCTTC. This sequence encodes CASSVLAGGHEQFF.

A single count supports this clone. V is TRBV7-2 and J is TRBJ1-6, with 7 bases identical to TRBD1. The germline V gene has CDR1 SGHTA and CDR2 FQGNSA. The CDR3 loop spans 14 amino acids. Losses at the gene ends were 1 base for V and 9 bases for J; bases not matched to a gene: 3. The CDR3 loop reads CASSLGQGGSPLHF. The CDR3 region has the DNA TGTGCCAGCAGCTTAGGGCAGGGGGGTTCACCCCTCCACTTT.

The gene calls are TRBV5-1 and TRBJ1-2; possible D gene TRBD1, 5 bases. Germline CDR1 SGHRS, CDR2 YFSETQ. The V and J ends lost 4 bases and 6 bases respectively, with 19 bases between them. This CDR3 has 15 amino acids. The CDR3 protein is CASSPGGRVLDGYTF. The CDR3 nucleotides read TGCGCCAGCAGCCCTGGGGGGAGAGTGCTAGATGGCTACACCTTC.

The chain carries TRBV20-1 and TRBJ1-3; D remains unclear. Deletions cut 8 bases from V and 4 bases from J, with 9 bases between. Germline V gene lookup returns CDR1 DFQATT and CDR2 SNEGSKA (reference sequence). The CDR3 contains 11 residues. DNA of the CDR3: TGCAGTTCCCGTGCGGGAAACACCATATATTTT. It translates to CSSRAGNTIYF.

The chain recombines TRBV18 with TRBJ1-4; 11 nucleotides line up with TRBD1. The V segment lost 3 bases and the J segment 6 bases; nucleotides outside the gene matches: 3. The CDR3 consists of 15 residues. Germline CDR1 and CDR2: KGHSH and LQKENI. CDR3 sequence reads: CASSPGQGADEKLFF. The CDR3 nucleotides read TGTGCCAGCTCACCCGGACAGGGGGCGGATGAAAAACTGTTTTTT.

The chain links TRBV5-4 to TRBJ1-1, with a possible D match to TRBD1 (5 bases). Trimming left V 4 bases short and J 4 bases short, with 20 bases between. The CDR3 extends over 16 amino acids. Germline V gene lookup returns CDR1 SGHNT and CDR2 YYREEE (reference sequence). The CDR3: CASSPRLTAEPTEAFF. CDR3 sequence (DNA): TGTGCCAGCAGCCCTCGTTTGACAGCCGAACCCACTGAAGCTTTCTTT.

The genes are TRBV11-3 and TRBJ1-1, with D possibly TRBD1 on 5 matching bases. The CDR3 spans 13 residues. The germline V gene encodes CDR1 SGHNT and CDR2 YENEEA. Trimming removed 3 bases from V and 5 bases from J, with 10 bases in between. The CDR3: CASSFTQATEAFF. The CDR3 nucleotides are TGTGCCAGCAGCTTTACACAGGCGACTGAAGCTTTCTTT.